The T cell receptor beta chain under discussion was sequenced for a study of blood T cell repertoires in COVID-19. The wider study: COVID-19 samples from acute and convalescent phases originated in the United States, Italy and Spain. Nucleic acid was either cDNA or gDNA, and it came from T cells, B-cell-depleted T cells, or PBMCs.

Germline CDR1 reads SGHDT; CDR2 reads YYEEEE. Trimming shortened V by 3 bases and J by 7 bases, and 8 bases separated the two germline ends. The CDR3 runs to 11 residues. Per the original methods: Amplified reference gene primers provided the basis for estimating nucleated cell counts. The table came from immunoSEQ multiplex PCR; TCRdb's copy has only in-frame clones and leaves some out. From that table come the V and J calls and clone size; the DNA was used to work out D and trimming. Of 310,000 or so clones in the sample, around 87% were seen once. J is TRBJ2-7 and V is TRBV5-6; D is undetermined. Sequenced input: peripheral blood. The clonotype was recovered from a man in his 70s with acute or convalescent COVID-19. The DNA of the CDR3 is TGTGCCAGCAGCTCCCTTCGGGAGCAGTACTTC. It encodes CASSSLREQYF.